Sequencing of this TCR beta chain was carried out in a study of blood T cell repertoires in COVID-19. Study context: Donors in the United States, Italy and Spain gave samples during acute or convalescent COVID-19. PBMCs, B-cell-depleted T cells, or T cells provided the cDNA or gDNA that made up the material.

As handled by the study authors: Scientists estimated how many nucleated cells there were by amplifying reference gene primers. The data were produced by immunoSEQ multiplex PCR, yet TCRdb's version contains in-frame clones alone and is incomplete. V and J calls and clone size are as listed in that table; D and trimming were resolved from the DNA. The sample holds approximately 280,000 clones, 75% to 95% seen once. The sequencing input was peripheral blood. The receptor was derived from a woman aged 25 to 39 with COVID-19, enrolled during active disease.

The CDR3 protein is CASSLEWNEQFF. DNA for the CDR3: TGTGCCAGCAGTTTGGAGTGGAATGAGCAGTTCTTC. The V and J genes are TRBV28 and TRBJ2-1; D is unclear. The V gene lost 3 bases and the J gene lost 7 bases, with 7 bases spanning the gap. CDR1 and CDR2 (germline): MDHEN, SYDVKM. The CDR3 is 12 residues long.